The text below deals with one T cell receptor (beta chain). What it binds is unknown. The data are from a study of cytomegalovirus exposure and HLA in healthy donors. Overall study findings and caveats: The classifier reportedly diagnosed cytomegalovirus status with high sensitivity and specificity.

Germline CDR1 reads GTSNPN; CDR2 reads SVGIG (reference sequence). V was cut by 6 bases and J by 6 bases, with 14 bases left in between. This CDR3 region has 12 residues. Nominal health characterized the donors when sampled, though unrecorded immune exposures were likely. It was with 60 Vbeta and 13 Jbeta primers that the PCR ran. The protocol was immunoSEQ multiplex PCR, while the TCRdb copy is restricted to in-frame clones and leaves out a portion. Of hundreds of thousands of clones in the sample, around 89% were seen once. The receptor was isolated from a woman younger than 35 in good health and CMV-seronegative. The specimen was PBMCs. The V call is TRBV30, the J call TRBJ1-2; maybe TRBD1 (6 bases). The CDR3 DNA is TGTGCCTGCACACAGGGCTCCCATGGCTACACCTTC. Its translation is CACTQGSHGYTF.